This T cell receptor beta chain was sequenced in a study of identical twins. Regarding the study as a whole: Interpretation of the results relied on cross-sectional statistical analysis and not on following the same donors. Sequences that were out-of-frame, alpha and twin-shared displayed an excess of low generation probability. Memory repertoires showed no such pattern, whereas abundant cord blood beta clonotypes carried fewer insertions.

From the 5' RACE reads, TCRdb called clonotypes with MiXCR, one entry per CDR3 protein. This sample yields a few hundred thousand distinct CDR3 sequences, of which approximately 25% are seen a single time; about 3% belongs to the top ten. On this clonotype itself: The antigen remains undetermined.

The data were also submitted as part of a second study, on T cells expressing NK-cell markers. That work contributes: Within the sequenced cohort of eight donors, seven exhibited HCMV seropositivity and one was seronegative.

This TCR came from a woman aged 18-29 years in good health. Sequencing was done on a sample of CD4+ T cells sorted from blood.

The CDR3 loop reads CSAVGGDTQYF. CDR3 nucleotides: TGCAGCGCCGTGGGGGGAGATACGCAGTATTTT. V gene TRBV29-1 combines with J gene TRBJ2-3, with D tentatively TRBD2 (6 bases). Germline loops: CDR1 SQVTM, CDR2 ANQGSEA. V was trimmed by 7 bases and J by 5 bases, leaving 10 bases between them. This CDR3 contains 11 residues.